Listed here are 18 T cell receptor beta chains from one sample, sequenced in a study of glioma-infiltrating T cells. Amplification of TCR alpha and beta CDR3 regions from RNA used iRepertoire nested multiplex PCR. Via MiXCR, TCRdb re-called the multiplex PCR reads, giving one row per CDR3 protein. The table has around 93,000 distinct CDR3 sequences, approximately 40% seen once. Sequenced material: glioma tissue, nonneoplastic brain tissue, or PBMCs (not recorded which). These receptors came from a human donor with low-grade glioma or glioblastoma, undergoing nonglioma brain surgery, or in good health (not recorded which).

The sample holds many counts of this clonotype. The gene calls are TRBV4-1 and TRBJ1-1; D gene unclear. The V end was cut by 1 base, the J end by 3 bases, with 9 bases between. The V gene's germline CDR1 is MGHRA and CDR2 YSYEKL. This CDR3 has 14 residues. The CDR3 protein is CASSQGWFDTEAFF. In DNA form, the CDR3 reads TGCGCCAGCAGCCAAGGGTGGTTTGACACTGAAGCTTTCTTT.

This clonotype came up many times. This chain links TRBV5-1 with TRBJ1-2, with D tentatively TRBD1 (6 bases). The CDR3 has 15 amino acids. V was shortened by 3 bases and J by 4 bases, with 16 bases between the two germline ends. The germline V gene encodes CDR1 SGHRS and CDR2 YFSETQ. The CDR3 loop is CASSYEGGSSYGYTF. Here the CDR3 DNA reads TGCGCCAGCAGCTATGAAGGGGGATCCTCCTATGGCTACACCTTC.

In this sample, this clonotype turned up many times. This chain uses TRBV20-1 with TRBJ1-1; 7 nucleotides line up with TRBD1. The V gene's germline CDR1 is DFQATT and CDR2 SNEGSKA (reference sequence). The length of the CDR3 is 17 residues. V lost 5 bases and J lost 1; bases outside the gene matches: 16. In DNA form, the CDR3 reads TGCAGTGCTGGACGGAAAAATAGGGGGCTGAGGAACACTGAAGCTTTCTTT. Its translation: CSAGRKNRGLRNTEAFF.

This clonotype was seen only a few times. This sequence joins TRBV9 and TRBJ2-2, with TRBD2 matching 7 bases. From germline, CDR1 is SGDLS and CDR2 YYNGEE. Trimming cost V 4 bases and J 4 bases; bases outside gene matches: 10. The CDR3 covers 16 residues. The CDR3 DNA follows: TGTGCCAGCAGCCTGGGGGGGGGTATGACCACCGGGGAGCTGTTTTTT. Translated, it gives CASSLGGGMTTGELFF.

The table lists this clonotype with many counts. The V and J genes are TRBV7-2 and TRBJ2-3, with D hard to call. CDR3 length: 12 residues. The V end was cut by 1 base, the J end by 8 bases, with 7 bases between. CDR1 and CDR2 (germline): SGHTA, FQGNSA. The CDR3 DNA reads TGTGCCAGCAGCTTAGATCGGGCTACGCAGTATTTT. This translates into CASSLDRATQYF.

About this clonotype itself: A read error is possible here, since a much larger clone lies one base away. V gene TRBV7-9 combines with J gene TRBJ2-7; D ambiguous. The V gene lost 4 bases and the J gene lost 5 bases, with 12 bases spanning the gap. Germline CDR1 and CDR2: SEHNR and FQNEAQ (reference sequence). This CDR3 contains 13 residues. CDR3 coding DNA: TGTGCCAGCAGCTCAGTCCCGAGCAACGAGCAGTACTTC. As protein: CASSSVPSNEQYF. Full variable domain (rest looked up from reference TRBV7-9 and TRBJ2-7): DTGVSQNPRHKITKRGQNVTFRCDPISEHNRLYWYRQTLGQGPEFLTYFQNEAQLEKSRLLSDRFSAERPKGSFSTLEIQRTEQGDSAMYLCASSSVPSNEQYFGPGTRLTVT.

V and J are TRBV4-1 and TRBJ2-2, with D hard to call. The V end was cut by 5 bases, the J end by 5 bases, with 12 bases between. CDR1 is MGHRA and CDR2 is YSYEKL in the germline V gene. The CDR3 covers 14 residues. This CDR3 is CASSFSSATGELFF. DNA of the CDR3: TGCGCCAGCAGCTTCAGTTCGGCTACCGGGGAGCTGTTTTTT.

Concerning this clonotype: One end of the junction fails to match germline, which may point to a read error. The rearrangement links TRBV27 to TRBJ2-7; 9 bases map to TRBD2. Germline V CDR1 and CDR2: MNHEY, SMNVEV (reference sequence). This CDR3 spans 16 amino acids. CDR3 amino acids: CASSRRGGGAPHEQYF. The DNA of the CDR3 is TGCGCCAGCAGTCGGCGAGGCGGGGGGGCCCCGCACGAGCAGTACTTC.

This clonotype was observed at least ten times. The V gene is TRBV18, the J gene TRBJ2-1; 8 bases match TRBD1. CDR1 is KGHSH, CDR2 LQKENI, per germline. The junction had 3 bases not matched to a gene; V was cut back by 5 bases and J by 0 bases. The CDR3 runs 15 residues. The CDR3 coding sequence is TGTGCCAGCTCAGGGACAGGAAGCTCCTACAATGAGCAGTTCTTC. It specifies CASSGTGSSYNEQFF. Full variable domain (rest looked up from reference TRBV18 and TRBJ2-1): NAGVMQNPRHLVRRRGQEARLRCSPMKGHSHVYWYRQLPEEGLKFMVYLQKENIIDESGMPKERFSAEFPKEGPSILRIQQVVRGDSAAYFCASSGTGSSYNEQFFGPGTRLTVL.

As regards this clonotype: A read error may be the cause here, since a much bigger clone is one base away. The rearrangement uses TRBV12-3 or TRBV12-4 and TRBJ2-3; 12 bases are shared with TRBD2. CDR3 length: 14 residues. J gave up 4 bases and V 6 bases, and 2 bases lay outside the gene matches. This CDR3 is CASRGLAGADTQYF. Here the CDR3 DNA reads TGTGCCAGCAGGGGACTAGCGGGTGCAGATACGCAGTATTTT.

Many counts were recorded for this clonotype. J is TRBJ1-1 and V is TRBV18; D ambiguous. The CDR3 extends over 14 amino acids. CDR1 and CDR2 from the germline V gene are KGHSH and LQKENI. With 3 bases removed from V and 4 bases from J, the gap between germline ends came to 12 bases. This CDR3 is CASSPARVATEAFF. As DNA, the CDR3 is TGTGCCAGCTCACCGGCAAGGGTGGCCACTGAAGCTTTCTTT.

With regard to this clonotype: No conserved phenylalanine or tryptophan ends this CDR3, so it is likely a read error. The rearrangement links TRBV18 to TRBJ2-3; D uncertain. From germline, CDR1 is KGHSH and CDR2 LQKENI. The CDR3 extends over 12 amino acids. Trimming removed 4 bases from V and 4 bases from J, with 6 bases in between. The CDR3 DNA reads TGTGCCAGCTCACTCAGGCCAGATACGCAGTATTCT. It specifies CASSLRPDTQYS.

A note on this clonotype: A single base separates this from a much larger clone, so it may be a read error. The DNA of the CDR3 is TGCAGCGTCGCAAAATGCGGGTTTTCCACCACCTTC. Residues: CSVAKCGFSTTF. J is TRBJ1-2 and V is TRBV29-1; D call uncertain. The CDR3 spans 12 residues. Germline V gives CDR1 SQVTM, CDR2 ANQGSEA. V lost 6 bases and J lost 13, with 21 bases in between.

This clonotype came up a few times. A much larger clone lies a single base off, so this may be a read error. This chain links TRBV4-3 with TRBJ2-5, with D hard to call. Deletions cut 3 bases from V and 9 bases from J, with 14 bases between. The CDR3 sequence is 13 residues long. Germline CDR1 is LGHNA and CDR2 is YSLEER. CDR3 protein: CASSHELGLAQYF. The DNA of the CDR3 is TGCGCCAGCAGCCATGAATTGGGATTGGCCCAGTACTTC.

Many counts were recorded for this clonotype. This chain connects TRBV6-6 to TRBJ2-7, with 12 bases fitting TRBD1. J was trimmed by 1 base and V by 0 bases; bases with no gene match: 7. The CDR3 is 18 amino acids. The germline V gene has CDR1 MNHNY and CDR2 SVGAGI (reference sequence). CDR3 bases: TGTGCCAGCAGTTACTCCCAAAGGGACAGGGGGCGATCCTACGAGCAGTACTTC. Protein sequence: CASSYSQRDRGRSYEQYF.

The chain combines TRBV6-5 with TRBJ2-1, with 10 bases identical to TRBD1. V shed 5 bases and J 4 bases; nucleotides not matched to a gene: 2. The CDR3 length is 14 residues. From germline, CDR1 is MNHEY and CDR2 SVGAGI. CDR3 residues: CASSRDRGYNEQFF. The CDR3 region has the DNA TGTGCCAGCAGTCGGGACAGGGGATACAATGAGCAGTTCTTC.

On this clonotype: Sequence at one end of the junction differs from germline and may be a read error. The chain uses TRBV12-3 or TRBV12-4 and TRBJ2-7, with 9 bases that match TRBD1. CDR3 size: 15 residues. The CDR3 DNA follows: TGTGCCAGCACATTGGCCGGGACAGGGCCCTACGAGAAGTACTTC. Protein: CASTLAGTGPYEKYF.

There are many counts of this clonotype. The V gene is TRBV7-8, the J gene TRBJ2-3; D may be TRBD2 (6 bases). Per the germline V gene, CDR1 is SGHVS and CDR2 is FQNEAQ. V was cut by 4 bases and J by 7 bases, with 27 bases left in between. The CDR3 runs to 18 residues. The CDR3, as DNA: TGTGCCAGCAGCTCGAGGAGGGCGGGGATCCAGAAAGAAAATACGCAGTATTTT. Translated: CASSSRRAGIQKENTQYF. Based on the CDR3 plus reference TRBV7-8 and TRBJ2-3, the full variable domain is GAGVSQSPRYKVAKRGQDVALRCDPISGHVSLFWYQQALGQGPEFLTYFQNEAQLDKSGLPSDRFFAERPEGSVSTLKIQRTQQEDSAVYLCASSSRRAGIQKENTQYFGPGTRLTVL.